The 30 T cell receptor beta chains below come from one sample, sequenced in a study of blood T cell repertoires in COVID-19. Generated by immunoSEQ multiplex PCR, the TCRdb table keeps only in-frame clones and is missing some. Of 400,000 or so clones listed, 88% are singletons. Sequenced sample: PBMCs or T cells enriched from blood (not recorded which). All receptors derive from a woman aged 40 to 50 with acute COVID-19.

The rearrangement uses TRBV3-1 (or the pseudogene TRBV3-2) and TRBJ1-2, with TRBD1 identical over 7 bases. Trimming removed 1 base from V and 4 bases from J; junction bases left unmatched: 9. CDR3 size: 16 residues. CDR1 is LGHDT, CDR2 YNNKEL, per germline (reference sequence). CDR3 DNA sequence: TGTGCCAGCAGCCAAGCACCAGACAGGGTCAGCTATGGCTACACCTTC. Its protein is CASSQAPDRVSYGYTF.

The CDR3 is CASSHGLAGFEETQYF. CDR3 bases: TGCGCCAGCAGCCACGGACTAGCGGGGTTCGAAGAGACCCAGTACTTC. The chain joins TRBV4-1 to TRBJ2-5, with 12 bases lining up with TRBD2. With V trimmed by 3 bases and J by 3 bases, 5 bases remained unmatched. The CDR3 contains 16 residues. The germline CDR1 and CDR2 sequences are MGHRA and YSYEKL.

V is TRBV5-3 and J is TRBJ2-7; maybe TRBD1 (7 bases). TRBV5-3 is filed as an ORF, its function uncertain. This CDR3 is 12 amino acids long. V dropped 7 bases and J dropped 7 bases, with 15 bases sitting between them. CDR3: CARSGGGREQYF. As DNA, the CDR3 is TGTGCCAGATCCGGAGGGGGCCGGGAGCAGTACTTC.

V is TRBV7-6 and J is TRBJ2-5; 7 nucleotides line up with TRBD2. Looked up from germline, CDR1 is SGHVS and CDR2 is FNYEAQ. The CDR3 has 15 amino acids. Trimming cost V 2 bases and J 1 base; bases outside gene matches: 4. The CDR3 nucleotides are TGTGCCAGCAGCTTACGGGCGGGGGTCCAAGAGACCCAGTACTTC. Its protein is CASSLRAGVQETQYF.

This sequence joins TRBV18 and TRBJ1-6; 7 bases are shared with TRBD1. The CDR3 runs to 12 residues. The V gene end was trimmed by 3 bases and the J gene end by 14 bases; junction bases not matched to a gene: 4. The germline V gene has CDR1 KGHSH and CDR2 LQKENI. In DNA, the CDR3 is TGTGCCAGCTCACCGGGACAGTTGGCCCTCCACTTT. Its protein product is CASSPGQLALHF.

This chain connects TRBV7-2 to TRBJ2-3; weak D call: TRBD1 (5 bases). Germline V gene sequence: CDR1 SGHTA, CDR2 FQGNSA. V lost 4 bases and J lost 3, with 8 bases in between. This CDR3 is built from 13 residues. CDR3 in DNA: TGTGCCAGCAGCTCTCGACAGACAGATACGCAGTATTTT. It encodes CASSSRQTDTQYF.

The chain combines TRBV14 with TRBJ1-2, with unresolved D. Germline loops: CDR1 SGHDN, CDR2 FVKESK. This CDR3 region has 13 residues. Trimming removed 5 bases from V and 0 bases from J, with 7 bases in between. Written as DNA, the CDR3 is TGTGCCAGCAGCTCACAAGCTAACTATGGCTACACCTTC. This encodes CASSSQANYGYTF.

This chain links TRBV4-2 with TRBJ2-7; TRBD2 is a possible D gene (6 bases). The CDR3 extends over 17 amino acids. V gave up 1 base and J gave up 2 bases, with 18 bases separating them. The germline V gene has CDR1 LGHNA and CDR2 YNFKEQ. The CDR3 nucleotides are TGTGCCAGCAGCCAAGTGCAGGCGGGGCCAGACCCCTACGAGCAGTACTTC. Translating gives CASSQVQAGPDPYEQYF.

The gene calls are TRBV2 and TRBJ2-7; 10 positions match TRBD1. The CDR3 covers 13 residues. Germline CDR1 SNHLY, CDR2 FYNNEI. The J segment lost 5 bases and the V segment lost 8 bases, leaving 6 bases of the junction unmatched. The CDR3 reads CASAGQGVHEQYF. DNA for the CDR3: TGTGCCAGCGCAGGACAGGGGGTTCACGAGCAGTACTTC. Full variable domain (missing parts from reference TRBV2 and TRBJ2-7): EPEVTQTPSHQVTQMGQEVILRCVPISNHLYFYWYRQILGQKVEFLVSFYNNEISEKSEIFDDQFSVERPDGSNFTLKIRSTKLEDSAMYFCASAGQGVHEQYFGPGTRLTVT.

The chain combines TRBV4-2 with TRBJ1-2; D unresolved. The CDR3 has 14 residues. CDR1 and CDR2 from the germline V gene are LGHNA and YNFKEQ. V was cut by 1 base and J by 3 bases, with 9 bases left in between. CDR3 loop: CASSQALGDYGYTF. CDR3 DNA: TGTGCCAGCAGCCAAGCTCTCGGAGACTATGGCTACACCTTC.

The rearrangement joins TRBV7-6 to TRBJ1-3; no reliable D call. CDR3 length: 16 residues. Germline values: CDR1 SGHVS, CDR2 FNYEAQ. The ends were cut back, 1 base at V and 2 bases at J, with 12 bases in the middle. CDR3 amino acids: CASSLGIGEPGNTIYF. The CDR3 bases are TGTGCCAGCAGCTTAGGAATCGGGGAACCTGGAAACACCATATATTTT.

This chain uses TRBV14 with TRBJ1-2; the D gene is possibly TRBD1 (5 bases). The CDR3 runs to 13 residues. Trimming took 4 bases from V and 4 from J, leaving 10 bases between them. Looked up from germline, CDR1 is SGHDN and CDR2 is FVKESK. CDR3 amino acids: CASSPRDSYGYTF. DNA of the CDR3: TGTGCCAGCAGCCCCCGGGACTCCTATGGCTACACCTTC. The full variable domain, completed using reference TRBV14 and TRBJ1-2, is EAGVTQFPSHSVIEKGQTVTLRCDPISGHDNLYWYRRVMGKEIKFLLHFVKESKQDESGMPNNRFLAERTGGTYSTLKVQPAELEDSGVYFCASSPRDSYGYTFGSGTRLTVV.

This clone was counted a single time. The rearrangement links TRBV2 to TRBJ1-2, with D perhaps TRBD1 (5 bases). The CDR3 runs to 13 residues. The germline V gene encodes CDR1 SNHLY and CDR2 FYNNEI. Trimming removed 7 bases from V and 8 bases from J, with 17 bases in between. CDR3 in amino acids: CASTDAGGTGYTF. The DNA for the CDR3 is TGTGCCAGCACCGACGCGGGGGGGACCGGCTACACCTTC.

CDR3 nucleotide sequence: TGTGCCAGCAGCGCGTTTGGGACAAACTACGAGCAGTACTTC. Its translation is CASSAFGTNYEQYF. This chain joins TRBV5-8 and TRBJ2-7, with D perhaps TRBD1 (6 bases). Germline loops: CDR1 SGHTS, CDR2 YDEGEE. The CDR3 runs to 14 residues. V was clipped by 4 bases and J by 3 bases, with 14 bases between them.

The rearrangement joins TRBV5-1 to TRBJ1-1, with D perhaps matching TRBD1 (5 bases). V lost 0 bases and J lost 2, with 11 bases in between. CDR1 is SGHRS and CDR2 is YFSETQ in the germline V gene. CDR3 length: 15 amino acids. Written as DNA, the CDR3 is TGCGCCAGCAGCTTGGGATTCGGGGGAAACACTGAAGCTTTCTTT. It yields the protein CASSLGFGGNTEAFF.

The chain combines TRBV5-1 with TRBJ1-1; D might be TRBD1 (5 bases). Per the germline V gene, CDR1 is SGHRS and CDR2 is YFSETQ. The CDR3 is made up of 13 amino acids. V lost 5 bases and J 1 base, leaving 9 bases between the germline ends. For the CDR3, the DNA is TGCGCCAGCAGGACAACAGGGAACACTGAAGCTTTCTTT. Translating it yields CASRTTGNTEAFF. Supplemented by reference TRBV5-1 and TRBJ1-1, the full variable domain reads KAGVTQTPRYLIKTRGQQVTLSCSPISGHRSVSWYQQTPGQGLQFLFEYFSETQRNKGNFPGRFSGRQFSNSRSEMNVSTLELGDSALYLCASRTTGNTEAFFGQGTRLTVV.

The chain recombines TRBV6-5 with TRBJ1-3, with a weak D call TRBD1 (6 bases). The V gene's germline CDR1 is MNHEY and CDR2 SVGAGI. Trimming removed 6 bases from V and 0 bases from J, with 12 bases in between. CDR3 length equals 15 residues. The CDR3 spells CASRPNRDSGNTIYF. CDR3 DNA: TGTGCCAGCAGACCTAACAGGGACTCTGGAAACACCATATATTTT.

This chain connects TRBV2 to TRBJ2-1, with 7 bases fitting TRBD1. Per the germline V gene, CDR1 is SNHLY and CDR2 is FYNNEI. V was pared by 8 bases and J by 3 bases, with 4 bases of the junction left unmatched. The CDR3 contains 13 residues. This CDR3 is CASGGQNYNEQFF. CDR3 nucleotide sequence: TGTGCCAGCGGGGGACAGAACTACAATGAGCAGTTCTTC. The whole variable domain, remainder taken from reference TRBV2 and TRBJ2-1, is EPEVTQTPSHQVTQMGQEVILRCVPISNHLYFYWYRQILGQKVEFLVSFYNNEISEKSEIFDDQFSVERPDGSNFTLKIRSTKLEDSAMYFCASGGQNYNEQFFGPGTRLTVL.

The rearrangement joins TRBV18 to TRBJ1-6; D is uncertain. Trimming stripped 4 bases from V and 5 bases from J, with 15 bases between. The germline CDR1 and CDR2 sequences are KGHSH and LQKENI. This CDR3 is 16 amino acids long. For the CDR3, the DNA is TGTGCCAGCTCACGTCAGGCGACCCTCGATAATTCACCCCTCCACTTT. Translated: CASSRQATLDNSPLHF.

About this clone: This same CDR3 is encoded by further DNA sequences in the sample. This chain joins TRBV2 and TRBJ1-2; TRBD1 matches at 8 bases. The CDR3 runs 13 residues. Germline CDR1 is SNHLY and CDR2 is FYNNEI. The trim removed 5 bases at V and 3 bases at J, leaving 2 bases unmatched. The CDR3 DNA is TGTGCCAGCAGTTTGACAGGGGACTATGGCTACACCTTC. This gives the protein CASSLTGDYGYTF.

The chain links TRBV4-1 to TRBJ2-5, with 12 nucleotides matching TRBD2. The CDR3 is 19 residues long. Germline V gene sequence: CDR1 MGHRA, CDR2 YSYEKL. The V gene end was trimmed by 10 bases and the J gene end by 7 bases; junction bases not matched to a gene: 25. CDR3 sequence (DNA): TGCGCCACCTCCAGGGGAAGGGGCGAACTAGCGGGGGGAACGTGGACCCAGTACTTC. Translated, it gives CATSRGRGELAGGTWTQYF.

The rearrangement uses TRBV4-2 and TRBJ1-2; D possibly corresponds to TRBD1 (6 bases). Trimming stripped 4 bases from V and 4 bases from J, with 25 bases between. The germline gives CDR1 LGHNA, CDR2 YNFKEQ. The CDR3 consists of 18 residues. The CDR3, as DNA: TGTGCCAGCAGCCGCGAACCCGGGACAAGACTTGAACCCTATGGCTACACCTTC. Protein product: CASSREPGTRLEPYGYTF.

Note on this clone: The sample carries other DNA sequences with the same CDR3. V and J are TRBV19 and TRBJ2-5; a weak D match, TRBD1 (5 bases). Germline V lookup: CDR1 LNHDA, CDR2 SQIVND (reference sequence). The CDR3 runs to 12 residues. Trimming removed 5 bases from V and 5 bases from J, with 9 bases in between. This CDR3 reads CASSDPGETQYF. The CDR3 DNA is TGTGCCAGTAGTGATCCAGGGGAGACCCAGTACTTC. Based on the CDR3 plus reference TRBV19 and TRBJ2-5, the full variable domain is DGGITQSPKYLFRKEGQNVTLSCEQNLNHDAMYWYRQDPGQGLRLIYYSQIVNDFQKGDIAEGYSVSREKKESFPLTVTSAQKNPTAFYLCASSDPGETQYFGPGTRLLVL.

The J gene is TRBJ1-1, the V gene TRBV5-1; tentatively, D is TRBD1 (5 bases). V was shortened by 3 bases and J by 1 base, with 13 bases between the two germline ends. The CDR3 is 15 residues long. Germline V lookup: CDR1 SGHRS, CDR2 YFSETQ. CDR3 sequence (DNA): TGCGCCAGCAGCTGGAAGGGGTCGGGGAACACTGAAGCTTTCTTT. This translates into CASSWKGSGNTEAFF.

The rearrangement joins TRBV4-1 to TRBJ2-7; TRBD2 aligns across 12 bases. The germline gives CDR1 MGHRA, CDR2 YSYEKL. The trim removed 0 bases at V and 6 bases at J, leaving 3 bases unmatched. CDR3 length: 15 amino acids. The CDR3 sequence: CASSQELAGGSEQYF. In DNA, the CDR3 is TGCGCCAGCAGCCAAGAACTAGCGGGGGGCTCCGAGCAGTACTTC.

The chain carries TRBV7-8 and TRBJ1-1; TRBD1 aligns across 11 bases. The germline V gene has CDR1 SGHVS and CDR2 FQNEAQ. V was clipped by 5 bases and J by 0 bases; unmatched bases: 11. The CDR3 is 18 residues long. As DNA, the CDR3 is TGTGCCAGCAGCAATGAGAGGGACAGGGGGTTAATGAACACTGAAGCTTTCTTT. Its translation: CASSNERDRGLMNTEAFF.

This sequence joins TRBV5-1 and TRBJ1-2; 7 nucleotides line up with TRBD1. V was clipped by 5 bases and J by 0 bases; unmatched bases: 4. The length of the CDR3 is 14 residues. The germline V gene has CDR1 SGHRS and CDR2 YFSETQ. CDR3 sequence: CASSWDSPNYGYTF. The CDR3 DNA sequence: TGCGCCAGCAGTTGGGACAGCCCTAACTATGGCTACACCTTC.

The chain couples TRBV7-2 to TRBJ2-1, with 10 bases lining up with TRBD2. The CDR3 totals 15 residues. The V gene end was trimmed by 5 bases and the J gene end by 10 bases; junction bases not matched to a gene: 11. Germline CDR1 is SGHTA and CDR2 is FQGNSA. The CDR3 DNA is TGTGCCAGCAGCCCGAGCGGGGGGGCCTTCAGAGAGCAGTTCTTC. Protein product: CASSPSGGAFREQFF.

The V gene is TRBV6-5, the J gene TRBJ1-6, with 7 bases identical to TRBD1. After removal of 5 bases from V and 6 bases from J, the junction contained 4 bases not matched to a gene. The CDR3 has 14 amino acids. Germline CDR1 and CDR2: MNHEY and SVGAGI. The CDR3 sequence is CASSLRGPNSPLHF. As DNA, the CDR3 is TGTGCCAGCAGTCTTAGGGGGCCTAATTCACCCCTCCACTTT.

The chain joins TRBV11-2 to TRBJ1-5; 8 positions match TRBD1. J lost 4 bases, V lost 5 bases, and 4 bases had no gene match. Germline V gene lookup returns CDR1 SGHAT and CDR2 FQNNGV. This CDR3 has 14 residues. As DNA, the CDR3 is TGTGCCAGCAGCGTTACAGGGGGAAATCAGCCCCAGCATTTT. This encodes CASSVTGGNQPQHF.